Described below is a single T cell receptor (beta chain) sequence and its context. Enrolment of Seattle patients took place during active infection, and they were followed longitudinally. Looked up from germline, CDR1 is SGHVS and CDR2 is FNYEAQ. After removal of 5 bases from V and 7 bases from J, the junction contained 10 bases not matched to a gene. CDR3 length: 15 residues. In the source study's methods: Amplifying reference gene primers gave estimates of nucleated cell counts. Sequencing was performed with immunoSEQ multiplex PCR; in TCRdb, only in-frame clones are kept and a portion is missing. That table furnishes V, J and clone size, whereas the DNA furnished D and trimming. The profile covers about 150,000 clones, with 80% to 90% appearing a single time and under 3.5% taken by the ten largest. The sample originates from a study of blood T cell repertoires in COVID-19. Study context: The United States, Italy and Spain were the sources of the acute and convalescent COVID-19 samples. From T cells, B-cell-depleted T cells, or PBMCs came the material, which was cDNA or gDNA.

The sequence derives from a woman aged 80 or older with COVID-19, enrolled during active disease. This chain uses TRBV7-6 with TRBJ1-5, with 8 bases matching TRBD1. Source material: peripheral blood. CDR3 in amino acids: CASSPTGERWQPQHF. CDR3 sequence (DNA): TGTGCCAGCAGCCCGACAGGGGAGCGTTGGCAGCCCCAGCATTTT.